This T cell receptor beta chain was documented in a study of cytomegalovirus exposure and HLA in healthy donors. Looked up from germline, CDR1 is MGHRA and CDR2 is YSYEKL. The V end lost 7 bases, the J end lost 1 base, and 8 bases lay between the germline ends. The CDR3 is 12 residues long. Sequencing was performed with immunoSEQ multiplex PCR; in TCRdb, only in-frame clones are kept and a portion is missing. This table holds 200,000 to 250,000 clones, roughly 84% found once. Sequencing was performed on PBMCs. The sequence came from a man aged 18 to 29 in good health and CMV-seropositive. The rearrangement links TRBV4-1 to TRBJ2-7, with D maybe TRBD1 (5 bases). In DNA, the CDR3 is TGCGCCAGCATGGACAAGTCCTACGAGCAGTACTTC. Translated, it gives CASMDKSYEQYF.